One and the same sample provided the 14 T cell receptor beta chains below, sequenced in a study of OX40 agonist ivuxolimab in advanced cancers. This table comes from immunoSEQ multiplex PCR, and its TCRdb copy is limited to in-frame clones, with some not included. The sample consists of tens of thousands of clones, around 80% of them appearing once. The source material was CD4+ or CD8+ T cells sorted from blood, sampled in a trial of the OX40 agonist ivuxolimab. The receptors shown here come from an adult with an advanced solid tumor such as melanoma, head and neck, liver or kidney cancer.

The rearrangement uses TRBV9 and TRBJ2-3, with 10 bases lining up with TRBD2. The CDR3 spans 16 residues. V trimming: 2 bases; J trimming: 2 bases; junction bases outside the gene matches: 5. Germline assignment: CDR1 SGDLS and CDR2 YYNGEE. CDR3 protein: CASSVPLAGDTDTQYF. The DNA of the CDR3 is TGTGCCAGCAGCGTCCCGCTAGCGGGGGACACAGATACGCAGTATTTT.

The chain links TRBV7-3 to TRBJ2-1; 9 bases line up with TRBD1. The J segment lost 4 bases and the V segment lost 3 bases, leaving 7 bases of the junction unmatched. The length of the CDR3 is 16 residues. Germline CDR1 is SGHTA and CDR2 is FQGTGA. CDR3 DNA: TGTGCCAGCAGCTTGCAACCGGGACAGGGATACAATGAGCAGTTCTTC. It yields the protein CASSLQPGQGYNEQFF.

The V gene is TRBV27, the J gene TRBJ2-1; a weak D match, TRBD2 (6 bases). Germline V gene sequence: CDR1 MNHEY, CDR2 SMNVEV (reference sequence). The CDR3 covers 13 residues. V was pared by 5 bases and J by 5 bases, with 10 bases between. This CDR3 reads CASSGGGHNEQFF. Written as DNA, the CDR3 is TGTGCCAGCAGTGGGGGAGGTCACAATGAGCAGTTCTTC.

This sequence joins TRBV5-4 and TRBJ2-6, with a tentative D call TRBD1 (6 bases). The CDR3 sequence is 16 residues long. Germline V lookup: CDR1 SGHNT, CDR2 YYREEE (reference sequence). V lost 4 bases and J 3 bases, leaving 14 bases between the germline ends. CDR3 nucleotide sequence: TGTGCCAGCAGCCGTGAACAGGGATATGGGGCCAACGTCCTGACTTTC. This encodes CASSREQGYGANVLTF.

The rearrangement links TRBV27 to TRBJ2-7; TRBD1 is a possible D gene (5 bases). V gave up 5 bases and J gave up 4 bases, with 15 bases separating them. There are 14 residues in the CDR3. Germline V gene lookup returns CDR1 MNHEY and CDR2 SMNVEV (reference sequence). CDR3 protein: CASSQGTVGYEQYF. The DNA of the CDR3 is TGTGCCAGCAGTCAGGGTACGGTGGGGTACGAGCAGTACTTC.

The J gene is TRBJ2-7, the V gene TRBV2; possible D gene TRBD1, 6 bases. CDR3 length: 14 amino acids. Germline loops: CDR1 SNHLY, CDR2 FYNNEI. The V and J ends lost 6 bases and 6 bases respectively, with 18 bases between them. The CDR3 DNA reads as TGTGCCAGCAGCGGTACGCAGGGGCGACTCGAGCAGTACTTC. This sequence encodes CASSGTQGRLEQYF.

The chain links TRBV7-2 to TRBJ2-6; 8 nucleotides line up with TRBD1. The CDR3 length is 16 residues. Trimming cost V 5 bases and J 0 bases; bases outside gene matches: 3. From germline, CDR1 is SGHTA and CDR2 FQGNSA. The CDR3 bases are TGTGCCAGCAGCCGACAGGGGCGCTCTGGGGCCAACGTCCTGACTTTC. Its protein product is CASSRQGRSGANVLTF. Looking up the rest from reference TRBV7-2 and TRBJ2-6 gives the full variable domain: GAGVSQSPSNKVTEKGKDVELRCDPISGHTALYWYRQSLGQGLEFLIYFQGNSAPDKSGLPSDRFSAERTGGSVSTLTIQRTQQEDSAVYLCASSRQGRSGANVLTFGAGSRLTVL.

CDR3 sequence (DNA): TGTGCCAGCTCACTACTTATGACAGGGGCCCGCACAGATACGCAGTATTTT. Amino acids: CASSLLMTGARTDTQYF. The chain has TRBV18 and TRBJ2-3; 8 nucleotides match TRBD1. The CDR3 has 17 amino acids. CDR1 and CDR2 from the germline V gene are KGHSH and LQKENI. V trimming: 4 bases; J trimming: 1 base; junction bases outside the gene matches: 10.

The chain joins TRBV5-1 to TRBJ1-1, with D possibly TRBD1 on 6 matching bases. The V end lost 4 bases, the J end lost 6 bases, and 16 bases lay between the germline ends. The CDR3 spans 14 residues. Germline CDR1 reads SGHRS; CDR2 reads YFSETQ. The CDR3 DNA sequence: TGCGCCAGCAGCAAAGGACAGCGCACCGCTGAAGCTTTCTTT. Its protein is CASSKGQRTAEAFF.

The chain links TRBV10-1 to TRBJ2-1; D unresolved. This CDR3 is built from 15 residues. Trimming pared 2 bases from V and 5 bases from J, leaving 13 bases between. The germline V gene encodes CDR1 WNHNN and CDR2 SYGVQD (reference sequence). CDR3 DNA: TGCGCCAGCAGTGAGGTATGGTTAGGAGACAATGAGCAGTTCTTC. This codes for CASSEVWLGDNEQFF.

CDR3 sequence (DNA): TGTGCCACCTCCCAGGGGAACACAGATACGCAGTATTTT. It specifies CATSQGNTDTQYF. This chain joins TRBV11-2 and TRBJ2-3; possibly TRBD1 for D (6 bases). The CDR3 sequence is 13 residues long. V was trimmed by 10 bases and J by 2 bases, leaving 13 bases between them. Germline-derived CDR1 and CDR2 are SGHAT and FQNNGV.

The V gene is TRBV4-2, the J gene TRBJ1-5; 7 nucleotides match TRBD1. V lost 0 bases, J lost 6 bases, and 5 bases stayed unmatched. The CDR3 loop spans 15 amino acids. Per the germline V gene, CDR1 is LGHNA and CDR2 is YNFKEQ. CDR3 DNA sequence: TGTGCCAGCAGCCAAGATGGGAAGGGGGCTCAGCCCCAGCATTTT. Translation gives CASSQDGKGAQPQHF.

This rearrangement joins TRBV27 to TRBJ2-3; 8 bases are a match to TRBD2. CDR3 length equals 14 residues. The trim removed 2 bases at V and 9 bases at J, leaving 7 bases unmatched. CDR1 and CDR2 from the germline V gene are MNHEY and SMNVEV (reference sequence). The CDR3 coding sequence is TGTGCCAGCAGTTTAAGCGCGGGGGGACGAACGCAGTATTTT. The encoded protein is CASSLSAGGRTQYF.

The rearrangement links TRBV28 to TRBJ2-1; D gene uncertain. Trimming shortened V by 5 bases and J by 6 bases, and 8 bases separated the two germline ends. CDR1 MDHEN and CDR2 SYDVKM come from the germline V gene. CDR3 length equals 12 residues. In nucleotides, the CDR3 is TGTGCCAGCAGTCGTTACTCCAATGAGCAGTTCTTC. It yields the protein CASSRYSNEQFF. Full variable domain (rest looked up from reference TRBV28 and TRBJ2-1): DVKVTQSSRYLVKRTGEKVFLECVQDMDHENMFWYRQDPGLGLRLIYFSYDVKMKEKGDIPEGYSVSREKKERFSLILESASTNQTSMYLCASSRYSNEQFFGPGTRLTVL.